These 8 T cell receptor beta chains came from one sample sequenced in a study of cytotoxic CD8 clonotypes in ibrutinib-treated CLL. The repertoire was sequenced with immunoSEQ multiplex PCR; TCRdb's copy has only in-frame clones and lacks some. Of some 350,000 clones detected, 60% to 80% appear once; the ten largest clones hold 6.3%. Sample: PBMCs, taken after 36 months of ibrutinib treatment. These receptors all come from a human donor with chronic lymphocytic leukemia.

The chain carries TRBV11-3 and TRBJ2-1; 7 bases match TRBD2. V lost 4 bases, J lost 5 bases, and 2 bases stayed unmatched. The CDR3 covers 13 residues. Looked up from germline, CDR1 is SGHNT and CDR2 is YENEEA. In DNA form, the CDR3 reads TGTGCCAGCAGCTGGACTAGAAACAATGAGCAGTTCTTC. Translation gives CASSWTRNNEQFF. The variable domain in full, with the rest retrieved from reference TRBV11-3 and TRBJ2-1, is EAGVVQSPRYKIIEKKQPVAFWCNPISGHNTLYWYLQNLGQGPELLIRYENEEAVDDSQLPKDRFSAERLKGVDSTLKIQPAELGDSAVYLCASSWTRNNEQFFGPGTRLTVL.

The chain combines TRBV7-9 with TRBJ2-1; the D gene is possibly TRBD1 (6 bases). The germline CDR1 and CDR2 sequences are SEHNR and FQNEAQ (reference sequence). V was shortened by 4 bases and J by 8 bases, with 18 bases between the two germline ends. The CDR3 contains 15 residues. In DNA form, the CDR3 reads TGTGCCAGCAGCTCCCTGAGGGTCGAGGGGGATGAGCAGTTCTTC. It specifies CASSSLRVEGDEQFF.

The chain employs TRBV6-1 and TRBJ2-3, with D possibly called TRBD1 or TRBD2 (5 bases each). Trimming removed 0 bases at V and 0 bases at J, with 13 bases between. CDR1 is MNHNS, CDR2 SASEGT, per germline. The CDR3 spans 17 residues. The chain's CDR3 is CASSEAPGAVSTDTQYF. CDR3 bases: TGTGCCAGCAGTGAAGCTCCCGGGGCGGTGAGCACAGATACGCAGTATTTT.

The chain recombines TRBV2 with TRBJ1-4; D uncertain. The V end was cut by 3 bases, the J end by 5 bases, with 10 bases between. CDR1 is SNHLY, CDR2 FYNNEI, per germline. This CDR3 has 14 residues. The CDR3 loop reads CASSETGANEKLFF. CDR3 coding DNA: TGTGCCAGCAGTGAGACGGGCGCGAATGAAAAACTGTTTTTT. The variable domain in full, with the rest retrieved from reference TRBV2 and TRBJ1-4, is EPEVTQTPSHQVTQMGQEVILRCVPISNHLYFYWYRQILGQKVEFLVSFYNNEISEKSEIFDDQFSVERPDGSNFTLKIRSTKLEDSAMYFCASSETGANEKLFFGSGTQLSVL.

This clone was observed a handful of times. The gene calls are TRBV4-1 and TRBJ2-7, with 9 bases fitting TRBD1. CDR3 length: 14 amino acids. The V and J ends lost 1 base and 5 bases, in that order; junction bases with no gene match: 3. CDR1 MGHRA and CDR2 YSYEKL come from the germline V gene. CDR3 sequence reads: CASSQGTGGDEQYF. The CDR3 DNA follows: TGCGCCAGCAGCCAAGGTACAGGGGGCGACGAGCAGTACTTC.

The chain carries TRBV7-8 and TRBJ2-1, with a weak D call TRBD1 (6 bases). The CDR3 runs to 14 residues. CDR1 is SGHVS and CDR2 is FQNEAQ in the germline V gene. Trimming shortened V by 8 bases and J by 5 bases, and 16 bases separated the two germline ends. This CDR3 reads CASYPRTVHNEQFF. The DNA for the CDR3 is TGTGCCAGCTACCCACGGACAGTTCACAATGAGCAGTTCTTC. The complete variable domain, with remaining parts taken from reference TRBV7-8 and TRBJ2-1, reads GAGVSQSPRYKVAKRGQDVALRCDPISGHVSLFWYQQALGQGPEFLTYFQNEAQLDKSGLPSDRFFAERPEGSVSTLKIQRTQQEDSAVYLCASYPRTVHNEQFFGPGTRLTVL.

In this sample, this clone turned up a few times. The CDR3 loop is CASSHKMTGPSNSGNTIYF. In DNA, the CDR3 is TGCGCCAGCAGCCATAAGATGACAGGCCCATCGAACTCTGGAAACACCATATATTTT. V gene TRBV4-1 combines with J gene TRBJ1-3; tentative D call: TRBD1 (6 bases). The CDR3 is made up of 19 amino acids. Germline-derived CDR1 and CDR2 are MGHRA and YSYEKL. V lost 3 bases and J lost 0, with 21 bases in between.

This clone came up a few times. The rearrangement links TRBV5-6 to TRBJ1-5; perhaps TRBD1 as D (5 bases). This CDR3 has 16 amino acids. CDR1 and CDR2 from the germline V gene are SGHDT and YYEEEE. V lost 3 bases and J lost 0, with 13 bases in between. As DNA, the CDR3 is TGTGCCAGCAGCTCCCGGCGGACATATAGCAATCAGCCCCAGCATTTT. Protein product: CASSSRRTYSNQPQHF.